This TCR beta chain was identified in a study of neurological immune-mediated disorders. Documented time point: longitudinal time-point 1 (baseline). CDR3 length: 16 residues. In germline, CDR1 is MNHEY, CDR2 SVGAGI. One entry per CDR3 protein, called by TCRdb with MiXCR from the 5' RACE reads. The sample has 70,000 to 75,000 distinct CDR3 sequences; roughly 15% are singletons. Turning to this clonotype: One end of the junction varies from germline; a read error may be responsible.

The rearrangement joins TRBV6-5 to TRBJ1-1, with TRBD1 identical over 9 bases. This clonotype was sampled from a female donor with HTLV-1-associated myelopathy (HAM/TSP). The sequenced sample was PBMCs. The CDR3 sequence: CASSPPGQGIGTAAFF. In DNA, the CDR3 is TGTGCCAGCAGTCCGCCCGGACAGGGGATCGGCACTGCAGCTTTCTTT.